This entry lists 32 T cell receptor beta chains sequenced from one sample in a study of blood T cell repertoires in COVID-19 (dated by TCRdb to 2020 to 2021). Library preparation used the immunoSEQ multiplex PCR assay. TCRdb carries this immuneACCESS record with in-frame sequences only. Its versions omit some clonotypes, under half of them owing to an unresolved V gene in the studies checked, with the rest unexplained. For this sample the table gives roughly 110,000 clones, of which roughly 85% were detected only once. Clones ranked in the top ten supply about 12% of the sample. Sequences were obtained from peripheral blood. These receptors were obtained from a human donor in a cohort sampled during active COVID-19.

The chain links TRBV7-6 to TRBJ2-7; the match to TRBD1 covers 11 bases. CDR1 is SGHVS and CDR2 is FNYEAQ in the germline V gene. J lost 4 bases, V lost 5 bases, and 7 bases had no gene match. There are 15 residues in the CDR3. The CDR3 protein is CASSAWTGGVYEQYF. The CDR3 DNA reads TGTGCCAGCAGCGCGTGGACAGGGGGCGTTTACGAGCAGTACTTC.

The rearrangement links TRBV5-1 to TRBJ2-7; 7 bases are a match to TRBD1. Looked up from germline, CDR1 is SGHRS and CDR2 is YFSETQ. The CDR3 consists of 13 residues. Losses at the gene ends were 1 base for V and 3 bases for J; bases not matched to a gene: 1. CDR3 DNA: TGCGCCAGCAGCTTGACAGGGGTCTACGAGCAGTACTTC. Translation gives CASSLTGVYEQYF.

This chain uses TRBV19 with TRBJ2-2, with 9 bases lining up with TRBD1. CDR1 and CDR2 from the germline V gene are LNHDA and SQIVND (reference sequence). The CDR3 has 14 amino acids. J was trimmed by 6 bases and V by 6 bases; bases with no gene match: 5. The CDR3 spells CASRMTGGAGELFF. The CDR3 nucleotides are TGTGCCAGTAGGATGACAGGGGGGGCCGGGGAGCTGTTTTTT.

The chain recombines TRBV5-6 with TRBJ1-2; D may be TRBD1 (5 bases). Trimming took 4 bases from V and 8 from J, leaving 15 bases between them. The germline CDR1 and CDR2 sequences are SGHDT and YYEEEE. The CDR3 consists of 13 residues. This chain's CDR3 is CASSPSGGNGYTF. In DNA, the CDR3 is TGTGCCAGCAGCCCCTCGGGGGGTAACGGCTACACCTTC.

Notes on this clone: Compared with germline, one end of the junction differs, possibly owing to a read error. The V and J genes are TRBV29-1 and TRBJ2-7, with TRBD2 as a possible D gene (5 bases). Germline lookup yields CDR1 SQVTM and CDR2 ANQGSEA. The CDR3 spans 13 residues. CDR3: CSVEGAGLGEQYF. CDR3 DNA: TGCAGCGTCGAAGGTGCGGGCTTGGGCGAGCAGTACTTC.

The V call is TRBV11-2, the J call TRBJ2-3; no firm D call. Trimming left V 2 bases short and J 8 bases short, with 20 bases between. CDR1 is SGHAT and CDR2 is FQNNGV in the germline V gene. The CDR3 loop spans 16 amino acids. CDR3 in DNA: TGTGCCAGCAGCTTAATTGGGCCTACTTTACATGGTACGCAGTATTTT. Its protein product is CASSLIGPTLHGTQYF.

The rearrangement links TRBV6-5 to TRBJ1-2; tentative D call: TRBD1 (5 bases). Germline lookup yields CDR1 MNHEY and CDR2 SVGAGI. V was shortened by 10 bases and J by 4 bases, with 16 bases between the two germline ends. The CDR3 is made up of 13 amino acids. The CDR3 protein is CATGRQGGYGYTF. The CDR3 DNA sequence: TGTGCCACCGGCCGCCAGGGCGGCTATGGCTACACCTTC.

The CDR3 spells CASSEAPGGGYNEQFF. In DNA, the CDR3 is TGTGCCAGCAGTGAAGCGCCGGGCGGGGGCTACAATGAGCAGTTCTTC. The V and J genes are TRBV2 and TRBJ2-1; 7 bases match TRBD2. CDR1 and CDR2 (germline): SNHLY, FYNNEI. Trimming removed 0 bases from V and 3 bases from J; junction bases left unmatched: 5. This CDR3 is built from 16 residues.

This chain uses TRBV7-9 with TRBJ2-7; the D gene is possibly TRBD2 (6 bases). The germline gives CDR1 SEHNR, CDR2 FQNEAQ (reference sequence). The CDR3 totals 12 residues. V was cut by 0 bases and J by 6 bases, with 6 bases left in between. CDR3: CASSLAGGEQYF. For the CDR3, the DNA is TGTGCCAGCAGCTTAGCCGGGGGCGAGCAGTACTTC.

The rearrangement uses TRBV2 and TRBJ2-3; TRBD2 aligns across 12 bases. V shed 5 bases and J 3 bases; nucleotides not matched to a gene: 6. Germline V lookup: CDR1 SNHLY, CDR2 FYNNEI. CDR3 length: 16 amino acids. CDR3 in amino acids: CASSPSGGGLTDTQYF. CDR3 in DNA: TGTGCCAGCAGTCCTAGCGGGGGGGGTTTAACAGATACGCAGTATTTT.

This CDR3 is CASSLVRGGHDEQFF. Here the CDR3 DNA reads TGTGCCAGCAGCTTAGTGCGGGGGGGCCACGATGAGCAGTTCTTC. The J gene is TRBJ2-1, the V gene TRBV7-2; TRBD2 matches at 9 bases. The V and J ends lost 1 base and 8 bases, in that order; junction bases with no gene match: 6. Germline V CDR1 and CDR2: SGHTA, FQGNSA. The CDR3 runs 15 residues.

DNA of the CDR3: TGTGCCAGCAGTTACGTATCCGGGGAGCTGTTTTTT. This gives the protein CASSYVSGELFF. The chain joins TRBV6-2 or TRBV6-3 to TRBJ2-2; unclear D gene. CDR1 MNHEY and CDR2 SVGEGT come from the germline V gene. Trimming shortened V by 2 bases and J by 6 bases, and 4 bases separated the two germline ends. CDR3 length: 12 residues.

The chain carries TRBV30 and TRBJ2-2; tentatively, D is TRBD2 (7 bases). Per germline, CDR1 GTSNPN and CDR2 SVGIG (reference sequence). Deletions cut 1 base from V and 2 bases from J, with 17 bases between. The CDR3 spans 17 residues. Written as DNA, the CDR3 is TGTGCCTGGAGTGGGGGAGGGGGGCTAATCAACACCGGGGAGCTGTTTTTT. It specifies CAWSGGGGLINTGELFF.

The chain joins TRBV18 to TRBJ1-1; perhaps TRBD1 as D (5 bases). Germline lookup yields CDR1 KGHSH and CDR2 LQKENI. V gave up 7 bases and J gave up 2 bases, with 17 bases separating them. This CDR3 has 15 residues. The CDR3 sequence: CASLTTRVRNTEAFF. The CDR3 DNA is TGTGCCAGCTTAACGACCAGGGTGAGAAACACTGAAGCTTTCTTT. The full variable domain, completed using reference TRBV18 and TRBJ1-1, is NAGVMQNPRHLVRRRGQEARLRCSPMKGHSHVYWYRQLPEEGLKFMVYLQKENIIDESGMPKERFSAEFPKEGPSILRIQQVVRGDSAAYFCASLTTRVRNTEAFFGQGTRLTVV.

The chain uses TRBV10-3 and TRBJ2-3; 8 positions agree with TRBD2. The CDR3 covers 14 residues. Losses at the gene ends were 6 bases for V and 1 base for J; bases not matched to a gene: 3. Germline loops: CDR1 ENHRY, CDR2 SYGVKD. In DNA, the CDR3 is TGTGCCATCAGGCGGGGGGCGGGCACAGATACGCAGTATTTT. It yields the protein CAIRRGAGTDTQYF.

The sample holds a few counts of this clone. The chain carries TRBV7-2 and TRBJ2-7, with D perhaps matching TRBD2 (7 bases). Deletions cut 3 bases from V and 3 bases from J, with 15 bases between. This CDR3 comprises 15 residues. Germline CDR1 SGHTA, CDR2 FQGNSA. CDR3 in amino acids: CASSFNRGAYYEQYF. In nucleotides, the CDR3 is TGTGCCAGCAGCTTTAACCGGGGGGCCTACTACGAGCAGTACTTC.

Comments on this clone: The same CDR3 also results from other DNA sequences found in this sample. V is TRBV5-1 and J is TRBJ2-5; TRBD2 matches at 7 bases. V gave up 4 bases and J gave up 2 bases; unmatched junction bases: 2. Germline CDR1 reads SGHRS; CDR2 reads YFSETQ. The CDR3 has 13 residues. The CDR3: CASSPGGQETQYF. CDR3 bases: TGCGCCAGCAGCCCCGGGGGGCAAGAGACCCAGTACTTC.

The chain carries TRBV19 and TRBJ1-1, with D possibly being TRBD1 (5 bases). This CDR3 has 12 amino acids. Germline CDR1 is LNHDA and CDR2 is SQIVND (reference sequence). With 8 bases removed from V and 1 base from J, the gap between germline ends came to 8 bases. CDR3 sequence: CASVGENTEAFF. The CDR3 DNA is TGTGCCAGTGTAGGGGAGAACACTGAAGCTTTCTTT.

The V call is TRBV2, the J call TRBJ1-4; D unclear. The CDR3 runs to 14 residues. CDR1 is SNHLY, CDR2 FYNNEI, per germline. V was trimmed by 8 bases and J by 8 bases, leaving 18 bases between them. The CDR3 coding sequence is TGTGCCAGCGCACGATTAGACACTGGGGAAAAACTGTTTTTT. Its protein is CASARLDTGEKLFF. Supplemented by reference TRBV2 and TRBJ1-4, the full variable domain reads EPEVTQTPSHQVTQMGQEVILRCVPISNHLYFYWYRQILGQKVEFLVSFYNNEISEKSEIFDDQFSVERPDGSNFTLKIRSTKLEDSAMYFCASARLDTGEKLFFGSGTQLSVL.

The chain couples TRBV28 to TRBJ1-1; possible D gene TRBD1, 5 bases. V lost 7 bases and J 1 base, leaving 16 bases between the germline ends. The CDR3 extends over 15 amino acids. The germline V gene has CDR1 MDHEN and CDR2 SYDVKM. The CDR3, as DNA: TGTGCCAGCACAAACGGGGGAGGGTGGAACACTGAAGCTTTCTTT. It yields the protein CASTNGGGWNTEAFF.

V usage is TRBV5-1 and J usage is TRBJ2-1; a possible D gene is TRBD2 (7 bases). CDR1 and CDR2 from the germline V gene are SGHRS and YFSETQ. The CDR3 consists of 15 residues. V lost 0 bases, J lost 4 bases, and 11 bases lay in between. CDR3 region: CASSLEGGVYNEQFF. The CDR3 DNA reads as TGCGCCAGCAGCTTGGAAGGGGGGGTATACAATGAGCAGTTCTTC.

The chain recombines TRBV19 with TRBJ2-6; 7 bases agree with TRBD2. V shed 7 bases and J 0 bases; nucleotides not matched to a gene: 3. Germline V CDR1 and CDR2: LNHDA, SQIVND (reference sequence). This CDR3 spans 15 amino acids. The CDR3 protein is CASTRGVSGANVLTF. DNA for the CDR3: TGTGCCAGTACCCGGGGGGTCTCTGGGGCCAACGTCCTGACTTTC.

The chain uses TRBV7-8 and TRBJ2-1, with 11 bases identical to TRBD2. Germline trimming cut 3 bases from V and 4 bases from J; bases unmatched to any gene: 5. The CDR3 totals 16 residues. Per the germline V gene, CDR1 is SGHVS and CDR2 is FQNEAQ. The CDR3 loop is CASSFPSGGRYNEQFF. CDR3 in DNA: TGTGCCAGCAGCTTTCCTAGCGGGGGGCGGTACAATGAGCAGTTCTTC.

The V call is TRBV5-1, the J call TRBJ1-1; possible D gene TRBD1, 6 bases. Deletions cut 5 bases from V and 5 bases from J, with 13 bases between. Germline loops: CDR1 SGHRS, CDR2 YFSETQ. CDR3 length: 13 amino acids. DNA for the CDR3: TGCGCCAGCAGTCAGGGGTTTGGAACTGAAGCTTTCTTT. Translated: CASSQGFGTEAFF.

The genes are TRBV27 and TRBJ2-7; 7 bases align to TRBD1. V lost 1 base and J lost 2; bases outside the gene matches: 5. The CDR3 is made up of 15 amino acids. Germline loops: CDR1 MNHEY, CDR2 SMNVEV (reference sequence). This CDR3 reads CASSLLQGSTYEQYF. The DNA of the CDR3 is TGTGCCAGCAGTTTATTACAGGGGTCCACCTACGAGCAGTACTTC.

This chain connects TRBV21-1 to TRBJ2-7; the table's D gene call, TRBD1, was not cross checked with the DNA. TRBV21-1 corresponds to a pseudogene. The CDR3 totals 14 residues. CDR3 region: CASTSATFSYEQYF. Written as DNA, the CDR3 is TGTGCCAGCACCTCTGCGACATTCTCCTACGAGCAGTACTTC.

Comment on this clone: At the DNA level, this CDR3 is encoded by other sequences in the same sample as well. The CDR3, as DNA: TGTGCCAGTAGTAACCAGGGGACCAAAAACATTCAGTACTTC. Protein product: CASSNQGTKNIQYF. The V gene is TRBV19, the J gene TRBJ2-4, with D maybe TRBD1 (6 bases). Germline assignment: CDR1 LNHDA and CDR2 SQIVND (reference sequence). CDR3 length: 14 residues. V lost 4 bases to trimming and J lost 2 bases, with 9 bases between them.

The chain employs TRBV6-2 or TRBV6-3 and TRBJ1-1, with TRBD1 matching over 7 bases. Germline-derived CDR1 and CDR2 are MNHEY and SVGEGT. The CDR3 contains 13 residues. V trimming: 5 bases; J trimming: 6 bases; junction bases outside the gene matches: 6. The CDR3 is CASSGDRVAEAFF. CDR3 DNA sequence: TGTGCCAGCAGTGGAGACAGGGTGGCTGAAGCTTTCTTT.

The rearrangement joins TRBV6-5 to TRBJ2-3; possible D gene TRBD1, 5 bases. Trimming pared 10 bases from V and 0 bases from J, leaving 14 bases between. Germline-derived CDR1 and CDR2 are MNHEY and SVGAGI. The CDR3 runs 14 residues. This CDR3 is CATRQTGSTDTQYF. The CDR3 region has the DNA TGTGCCACCCGACAGACCGGTAGCACAGATACGCAGTATTTT.

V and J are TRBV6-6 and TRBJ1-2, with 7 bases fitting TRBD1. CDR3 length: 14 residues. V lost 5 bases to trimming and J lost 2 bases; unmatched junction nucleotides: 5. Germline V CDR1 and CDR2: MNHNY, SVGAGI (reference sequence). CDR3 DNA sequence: TGTGCCAGCAGTCTGACAGGGAGCAACTATGGCTACACCTTC. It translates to CASSLTGSNYGYTF.

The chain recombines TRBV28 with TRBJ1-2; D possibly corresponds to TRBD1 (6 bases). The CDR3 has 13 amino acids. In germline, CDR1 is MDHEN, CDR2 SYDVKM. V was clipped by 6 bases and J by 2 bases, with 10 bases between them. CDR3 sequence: CASSRDNNYGYTF. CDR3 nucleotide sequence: TGTGCCAGCAGCCGGGACAACAACTATGGCTACACCTTC.

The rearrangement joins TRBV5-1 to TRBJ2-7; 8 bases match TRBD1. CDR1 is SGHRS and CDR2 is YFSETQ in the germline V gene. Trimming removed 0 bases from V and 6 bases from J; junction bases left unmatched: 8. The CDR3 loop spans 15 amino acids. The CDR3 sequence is CASSLGTGQGSEQYF. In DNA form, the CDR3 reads TGCGCCAGCAGCTTGGGAACAGGACAGGGTTCCGAGCAGTACTTC.